These T cell receptor beta chains were read from a single sample in a study of blood T cell repertoires in COVID-19. Generated by immunoSEQ multiplex PCR, the TCRdb table keeps only in-frame clones and is missing some. Of 70,000 to 80,000 clones in the sample, approximately 80% were seen once. The sequenced material came from peripheral blood. The receptors stem from a man aged 50 or older with acute or convalescent COVID-19. Each CDR3 is given with its conserved first and last residue. A D gene is named only where the DNA matches it firmly. The listing skips clone size in some rows; elsewhere it reads once, few, many or a size class.

d_call	clone_size	v_call	j_call	cdr3_aa	cdr3_nt
NA	NA	TRBV5-1	TRBJ1-1	CASSSQENTEAFF	TGCGCCAGCAGCTCACAGGAGAACACTGAAGCTTTCTTT
NA	NA	TRBV5-1	TRBJ2-1	CASSLPGGPGKYNEQFF	TGCGCCAGCAGCTTGCCTGGGGGCCCTGGGAAGTACAATGAGCAGTTCTTC
NA	few	TRBV6-6	TRBJ1-1	CASSFQGGTEAFF	TGTGCCAGCAGTTTTCAAGGGGGCACTGAAGCTTTCTTT
NA	NA	TRBV7-2	TRBJ1-2	CASSSGGNYGYTF	TGTGCCAGCAGCTCCGGGGGTAACTATGGCTACACCTTC
NA	NA	TRBV6-2/TRBV6-3	TRBJ1-1	CASTPGGLGNTEAFF	TGTGCCAGCACCCCCGGGGGGCTCGGGAACACTGAAGCTTTCTTT
NA	NA	TRBV11-3	TRBJ2-2	CASSLAGKAGELFF	TGTGCCAGCAGCTTAGCGGGAAAGGCCGGGGAGCTGTTTTTT
TRBD1	NA	TRBV5-5	TRBJ1-5	CASSLGDRAPQPQHF	TGTGCCAGCAGCTTGGGAGACAGGGCCCCTCAGCCCCAGCATTTT
NA	NA	TRBV5-6	TRBJ1-1	CASSPGQNTEAFF	TGTGCCAGCAGCCCTGGACAGAACACTGAAGCTTTCTTT
TRBD1	NA	TRBV29-1	TRBJ1-2	CSLWTGDGYTF	TGCAGCCTGTGGACAGGGGATGGCTACACCTTC
NA	NA	TRBV4-2	TRBJ2-7	CASSQDSSGPYEQYF	TGTGCCAGCAGCCAAGATTCCAGCGGGCCCTACGAGCAGTACTTC
TRBD1	NA	TRBV19	TRBJ1-5	CASSIPFVPGQGDSDQPQHF	TGTGCCAGTAGTATTCCATTCGTGCCCGGACAGGGCGATTCCGACCAGCCCCAGCATTTT
TRBD2	NA	TRBV7-8	TRBJ2-1	CASSLVSAGGRNEQFF	TGTGCCAGCAGCTTAGTGTCGGCGGGAGGGAGGAATGAGCAGTTCTTC
TRBD1	NA	TRBV19	TRBJ1-5	CASSSRDRNNQPQHF	TGTGCCAGTAGTTCCCGGGACAGGAACAATCAGCCCCAGCATTTT
NA	NA	TRBV20-1	TRBJ2-7	CSASERLRRGTSYEQYF	TGCAGTGCTAGTGAACGCCTTAGAAGGGGGACCTCCTACGAGCAGTACTTC
TRBD2	NA	TRBV6-2/TRBV6-3	TRBJ2-7	CASSPHGLAGERSYEQYF	TGTGCCAGCAGCCCGCACGGACTAGCGGGAGAGAGGTCCTACGAGCAGTACTTC
TRBD2	NA	TRBV4-2	TRBJ2-3	CASSKASGTSGGALFADTQYF	TGTGCCAGCAGCAAAGCTTCCGGGACTAGCGGGGGGGCCCTGTTCGCAGATACGCAGTATTTT
NA	NA	TRBV9	TRBJ1-1	CASSVLGENTEAFF	TGTGCCAGCAGCGTATTAGGGGAGAACACTGAAGCTTTCTTT
NA	NA	TRBV20-1	TRBJ2-1	CSASDSSSYNEQFF	TGCAGTGCTAGTGACTCGAGCTCCTACAATGAGCAGTTCTTC
TRBD1	NA	TRBV5-1	TRBJ2-1	CASSFGQGGYNEQFF	TGCGCCAGCAGCTTCGGACAGGGGGGATACAATGAGCAGTTCTTC
NA	NA	TRBV2	TRBJ2-5	CASSALETQYF	TGTGCCAGCAGTGCGTTAGAGACCCAGTACTTC
TRBD1	once	TRBV5-1	TRBJ1-6	CASSPVGTGNSPLHF	TGCGCCAGCAGCCCGGTGGGGACAGGGAATTCACCCCTCCACTTT
NA	NA	TRBV5-6	TRBJ1-2	CASSSGQFYGYTF	TGTGCCAGCAGCTCGGGACAATTCTATGGCTACACCTTC
NA	NA	TRBV5-1	TRBJ1-5	CASSLTGDRGQPQHF	TGCGCCAGCAGCTTGACCGGGGATCGGGGTCAGCCCCAGCATTTT